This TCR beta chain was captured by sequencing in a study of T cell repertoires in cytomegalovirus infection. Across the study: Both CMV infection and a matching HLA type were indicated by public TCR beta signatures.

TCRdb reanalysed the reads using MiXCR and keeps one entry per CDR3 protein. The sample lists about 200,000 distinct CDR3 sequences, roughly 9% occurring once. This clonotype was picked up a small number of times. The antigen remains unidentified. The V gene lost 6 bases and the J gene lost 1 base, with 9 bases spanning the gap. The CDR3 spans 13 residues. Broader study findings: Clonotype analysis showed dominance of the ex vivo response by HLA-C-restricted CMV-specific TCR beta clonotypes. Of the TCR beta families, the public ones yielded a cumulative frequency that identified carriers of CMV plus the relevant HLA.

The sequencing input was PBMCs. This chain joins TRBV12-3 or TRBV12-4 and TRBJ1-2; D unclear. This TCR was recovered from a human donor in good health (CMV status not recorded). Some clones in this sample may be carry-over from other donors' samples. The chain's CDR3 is CASSPGFNYGYTF. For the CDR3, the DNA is TGTGCCAGCAGCCCCGGGTTTAACTATGGCTACACCTTC.